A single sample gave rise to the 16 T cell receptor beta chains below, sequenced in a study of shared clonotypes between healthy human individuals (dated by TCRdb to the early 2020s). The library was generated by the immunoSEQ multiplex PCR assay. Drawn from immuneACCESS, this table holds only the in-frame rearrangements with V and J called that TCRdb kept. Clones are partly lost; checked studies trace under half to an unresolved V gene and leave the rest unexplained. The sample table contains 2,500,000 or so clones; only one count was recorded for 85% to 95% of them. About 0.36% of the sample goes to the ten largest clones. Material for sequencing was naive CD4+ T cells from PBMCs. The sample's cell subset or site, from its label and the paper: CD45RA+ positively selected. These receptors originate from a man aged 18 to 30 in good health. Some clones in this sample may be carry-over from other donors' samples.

The CDR3 DNA reads as TGTGCCAGCAGCTTAACTCTCGGACAGGTCCTTGGAAACACCATATATTTT. Protein: CASSLTLGQVLGNTIYF. V gene TRBV11-2 combines with J gene TRBJ1-3; TRBD1 agrees at 7 bases. In germline, CDR1 is SGHAT, CDR2 FQNNGV. The CDR3 is 17 residues long. The V segment lost 2 bases and the J segment 3 bases; nucleotides outside the gene matches: 10.

This chain's CDR3 is CASSLAVGMGYEQYF. DNA for the CDR3: TGCGCCAGCAGCTTGGCCGTCGGAATGGGCTACGAGCAGTACTTC. The chain employs TRBV5-1 and TRBJ2-7; the D is unclear. Trimming stripped 0 bases from V and 3 bases from J, with 13 bases between. This CDR3 has 15 amino acids. Germline V gene lookup returns CDR1 SGHRS and CDR2 YFSETQ.

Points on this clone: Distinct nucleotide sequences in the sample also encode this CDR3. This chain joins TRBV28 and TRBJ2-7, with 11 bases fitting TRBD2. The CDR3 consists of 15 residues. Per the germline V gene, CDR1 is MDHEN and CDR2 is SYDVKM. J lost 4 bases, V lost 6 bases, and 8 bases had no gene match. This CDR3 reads CASSFSSGRSYEQYF. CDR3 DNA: TGTGCCAGCAGCTTCTCTAGCGGGAGGAGTTACGAGCAGTACTTC.

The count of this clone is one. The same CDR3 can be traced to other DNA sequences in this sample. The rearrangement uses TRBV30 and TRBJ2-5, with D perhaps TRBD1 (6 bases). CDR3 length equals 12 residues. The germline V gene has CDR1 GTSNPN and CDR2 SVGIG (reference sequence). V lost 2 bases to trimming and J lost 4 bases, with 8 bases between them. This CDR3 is CAWSLQGETQYF. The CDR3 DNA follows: TGTGCCTGGAGTCTACAGGGAGAGACCCAGTACTTC.

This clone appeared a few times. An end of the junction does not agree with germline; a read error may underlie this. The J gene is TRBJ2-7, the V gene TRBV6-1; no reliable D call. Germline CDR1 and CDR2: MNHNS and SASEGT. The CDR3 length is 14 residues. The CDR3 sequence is CASGPGPERNPSHF. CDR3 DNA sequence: TGTGCCAGCGGGCCGGGCCCAGAACGCAACCCCAGCCACTTC.

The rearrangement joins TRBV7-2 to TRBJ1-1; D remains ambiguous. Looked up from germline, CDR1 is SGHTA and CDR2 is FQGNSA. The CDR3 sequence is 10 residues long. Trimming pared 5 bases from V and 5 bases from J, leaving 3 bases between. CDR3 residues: CASSPTEAFF. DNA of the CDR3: TGTGCCAGCAGCCCTACTGAAGCTTTCTTT.

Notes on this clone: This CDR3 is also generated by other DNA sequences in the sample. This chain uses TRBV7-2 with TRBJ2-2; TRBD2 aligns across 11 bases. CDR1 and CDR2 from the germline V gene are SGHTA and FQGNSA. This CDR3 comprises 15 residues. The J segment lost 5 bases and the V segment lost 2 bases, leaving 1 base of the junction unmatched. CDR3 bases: TGTGCCAGCAGCTTACTAGCGGGGGGAACCGGGGAGCTGTTTTTT. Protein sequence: CASSLLAGGTGELFF.

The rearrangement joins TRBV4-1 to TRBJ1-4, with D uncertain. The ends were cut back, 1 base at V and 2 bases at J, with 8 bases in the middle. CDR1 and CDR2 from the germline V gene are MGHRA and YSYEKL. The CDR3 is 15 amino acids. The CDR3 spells CASSQGGSTNEKLFF. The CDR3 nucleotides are TGCGCCAGCAGCCAAGGAGGTAGTACTAATGAAAAACTGTTTTTT.

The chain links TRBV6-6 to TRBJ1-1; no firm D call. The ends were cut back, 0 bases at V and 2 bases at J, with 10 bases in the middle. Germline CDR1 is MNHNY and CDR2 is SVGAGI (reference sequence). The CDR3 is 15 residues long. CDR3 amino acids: CASSYSPDLNTEAFF. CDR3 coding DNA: TGTGCCAGCAGTTACTCCCCGGACCTTAACACTGAAGCTTTCTTT.

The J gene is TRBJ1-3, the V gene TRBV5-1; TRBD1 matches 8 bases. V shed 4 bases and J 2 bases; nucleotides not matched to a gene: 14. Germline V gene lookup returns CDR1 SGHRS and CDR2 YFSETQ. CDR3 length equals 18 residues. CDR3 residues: CASSLRWTGTSAGNTIYF. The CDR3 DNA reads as TGCGCCAGCAGCCTGCGATGGACAGGGACATCGGCTGGAAACACCATATATTTT.

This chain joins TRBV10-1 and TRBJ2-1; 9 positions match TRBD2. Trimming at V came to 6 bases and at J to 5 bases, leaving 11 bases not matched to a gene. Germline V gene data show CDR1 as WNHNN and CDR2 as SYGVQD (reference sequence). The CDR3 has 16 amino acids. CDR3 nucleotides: TGCGCCAGCAGCTACCAAGGGACTAGCAGCAACAATGAGCAGTTCTTC. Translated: CASSYQGTSSNNEQFF.

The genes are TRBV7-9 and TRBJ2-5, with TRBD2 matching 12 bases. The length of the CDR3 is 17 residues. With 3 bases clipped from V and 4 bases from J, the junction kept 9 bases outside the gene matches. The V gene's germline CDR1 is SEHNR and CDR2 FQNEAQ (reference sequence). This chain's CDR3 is CASSFPSTSGSGETQYF. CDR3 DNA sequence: TGTGCCAGCAGCTTCCCATCGACTAGCGGGAGCGGAGAGACCCAGTACTTC.

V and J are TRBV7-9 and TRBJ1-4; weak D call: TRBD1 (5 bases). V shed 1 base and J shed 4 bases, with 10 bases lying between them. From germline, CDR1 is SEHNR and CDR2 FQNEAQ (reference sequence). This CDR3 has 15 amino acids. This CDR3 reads CASSLGGGYNEKLFF. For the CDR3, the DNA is TGTGCCAGCAGCTTAGGGGGCGGCTATAATGAAAAACTGTTTTTT.

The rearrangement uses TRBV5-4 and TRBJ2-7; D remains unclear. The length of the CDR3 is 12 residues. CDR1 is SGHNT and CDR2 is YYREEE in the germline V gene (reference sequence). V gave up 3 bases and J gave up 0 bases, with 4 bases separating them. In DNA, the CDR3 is TGTGCCAGCAGCTGGAGCTCCTACGAGCAGTACTTC. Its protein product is CASSWSSYEQYF.

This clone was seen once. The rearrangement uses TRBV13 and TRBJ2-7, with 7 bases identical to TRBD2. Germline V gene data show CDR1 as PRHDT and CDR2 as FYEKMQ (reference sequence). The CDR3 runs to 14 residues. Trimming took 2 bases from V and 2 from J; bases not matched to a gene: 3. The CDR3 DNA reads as TGTGCCAGCAGCTTATCTAGCGGAGCCTACGAGCAGTACTTC. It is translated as CASSLSSGAYEQYF.

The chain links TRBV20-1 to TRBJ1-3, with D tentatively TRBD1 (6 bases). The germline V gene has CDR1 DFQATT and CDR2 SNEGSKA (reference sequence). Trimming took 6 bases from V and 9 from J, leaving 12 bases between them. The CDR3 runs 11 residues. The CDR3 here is CSAKDSPTIYF. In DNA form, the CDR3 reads TGCAGTGCCAAGGACAGCCCCACCATATATTTT.